These 20 T cell receptor beta chains share one sample of origin, sequenced in a study of control samples from healthy donors and cancer patients. Sequenced by immunoSEQ multiplex PCR; TCRdb stores in-frame clones only, minus some. The sample carries around 43,000 clones, 80% to 95% recorded once. The sample comprised blood. Receptor source: a woman between 50 and 59 years old in good health.

V is TRBV18 and J is TRBJ1-5; the match to TRBD1 covers 10 bases. J was trimmed by 0 bases and V by 4 bases; bases with no gene match: 3. CDR3 length: 16 amino acids. Germline V lookup: CDR1 KGHSH, CDR2 LQKENI. For the CDR3, the DNA is TGTGCCAGCTCACAGACAGGGGGCAATAGCAATCAGCCCCAGCATTTT. As protein: CASSQTGGNSNQPQHF.

The rearrangement links TRBV7-2 to TRBJ1-1; D call uncertain. V was pared by 5 bases and J by 1 base, with 11 bases between. The CDR3 covers 14 residues. CDR1 and CDR2 (germline): SGHTA, FQGNSA. The CDR3 DNA follows: TGTGCCAGCAGCCGGTCCTTACGGAACACTGAAGCTTTCTTT. Its translation: CASSRSLRNTEAFF.

This clone was seen a few times. The rearrangement uses TRBV12-2 and TRBJ1-2. TRBV12-2 is a pseudogene segment. The CDR3 runs 15 residues. The CDR3 coding sequence is TGTGCAAGTCGCTTAGCGACGGGAAAGCCTCATGGCTACACCTTC. Translating it yields CASRLATGKPHGYTF.

The chain employs TRBV5-1 and TRBJ1-1, with a tentative D call TRBD1 (5 bases). Germline CDR1 SGHRS, CDR2 YFSETQ. The CDR3 runs to 16 residues. With 4 bases removed from V and 0 bases from J, the gap between germline ends came to 16 bases. The CDR3: CASSPGGTAMNTEAFF. Written as DNA, the CDR3 is TGCGCCAGCAGCCCGGGGGGGACGGCGATGAACACTGAAGCTTTCTTT.

This chain links TRBV9 with TRBJ2-2; D is unclear. V was shortened by 3 bases and J by 5 bases, with 8 bases between the two germline ends. This CDR3 has 13 amino acids. CDR1 and CDR2 from the germline V gene are SGDLS and YYNGEE. The CDR3: CASSESWTGELFF. In DNA, the CDR3 is TGTGCCAGCAGCGAGAGCTGGACCGGGGAGCTGTTTTTT.

The chain has TRBV24-1 and TRBJ2-1; 8 nucleotides match TRBD2. Germline V gene lookup returns CDR1 KGHDR and CDR2 SFDVKD. Unmatched junction bases numbered 11, after V lost 3 bases and J lost 5 bases. This CDR3 has 17 amino acids. For the CDR3, the DNA is TGTGCCACCAGTGATACCCTCAACCGCGGGGGGAACAATGAGCAGTTCTTC. Amino acid sequence: CATSDTLNRGGNNEQFF.

The chain carries TRBV7-2 and TRBJ1-1; tentatively, D is TRBD1 (5 bases). V was shortened by 5 bases and J by 6 bases, with 19 bases between the two germline ends. The CDR3 is made up of 15 amino acids. Germline V gene lookup returns CDR1 SGHTA and CDR2 FQGNSA. The chain's CDR3 is CASSPTLGGSAEAFF. Written as DNA, the CDR3 is TGTGCCAGCAGCCCAACATTGGGGGGTAGCGCTGAAGCTTTCTTT. Supplemented by reference TRBV7-2 and TRBJ1-1, the full variable domain reads GAGVSQSPSNKVTEKGKDVELRCDPISGHTALYWYRQSLGQGLEFLIYFQGNSAPDKSGLPSDRFSAERTGGSVSTLTIQRTQQEDSAVYLCASSPTLGGSAEAFFGQGTRLTVV.

The rearrangement joins TRBV5-1 to TRBJ1-5; D not certain. Per the germline V gene, CDR1 is SGHRS and CDR2 is YFSETQ. V lost 1 base, J lost 6 bases, and 11 bases lay in between. This CDR3 comprises 14 residues. CDR3 residues: CASSLLGLGQPQHF. The CDR3, as DNA: TGCGCCAGCAGCTTGTTGGGGTTGGGTCAGCCCCAGCATTTT.

The chain carries TRBV7-2 and TRBJ1-1; D gene unclear. This CDR3 contains 15 residues. The V end lost 2 bases, the J end lost 10 bases, and 20 bases lay between the germline ends. Looked up from germline, CDR1 is SGHTA and CDR2 is FQGNSA. CDR3 residues: CASSLRVDSSSGAFF. CDR3 DNA sequence: TGTGCCAGCAGCTTAAGGGTAGACTCCTCGAGTGGAGCTTTCTTT.

The chain employs TRBV19 and TRBJ2-1; 9 bases are a match to TRBD1. The germline V gene encodes CDR1 LNHDA and CDR2 SQIVND (reference sequence). This CDR3 region has 15 residues. V lost 4 bases to trimming and J lost 7 bases; unmatched junction nucleotides: 8. This CDR3 is CASSKRDREMNEQFF. The CDR3 nucleotides are TGTGCCAGTAGTAAACGGGACAGGGAAATGAATGAGCAGTTCTTC.

J is TRBJ2-2 and V is TRBV5-1; 7 bases are a match to TRBD1. Trimming at V came to 5 bases and at J to 5 bases, leaving 9 bases not matched to a gene. Germline lookup yields CDR1 SGHRS and CDR2 YFSETQ. The CDR3 consists of 15 residues. This CDR3 is CASRGTAPATGELFF. The CDR3 coding sequence is TGCGCCAGCAGAGGGACAGCCCCAGCGACCGGGGAGCTGTTTTTT.

The genes are TRBV7-9 and TRBJ1-1; D is ambiguous. The germline CDR1 and CDR2 sequences are SEHNR and FQNEAQ (reference sequence). Trimming stripped 5 bases from V and 7 bases from J, with 8 bases between. CDR3 size: 11 residues. In nucleotides, the CDR3 is TGTGCCAGCAGCCTCCATCTTGAAGCTTTCTTT. Its translation: CASSLHLEAFF.

The genes are TRBV19 and TRBJ1-6, with D unresolved. Germline V gene sequence: CDR1 LNHDA, CDR2 SQIVND (reference sequence). Trimming shortened V by 8 bases and J by 0 bases, and 14 bases separated the two germline ends. This CDR3 is 16 amino acids long. For the CDR3, the DNA is TGTGCCAGTCGTCACCAAGCCAACTCCTATAATTCACCCCTCCACTTT. It is translated as CASRHQANSYNSPLHF.

The genes are TRBV6-5 and TRBJ1-2, with TRBD1 identical over 7 bases. This CDR3 has 14 amino acids. Trimming took 7 bases from V and 8 from J; bases not matched to a gene: 13. The germline gives CDR1 MNHEY, CDR2 SVGAGI. CDR3 bases: TGTGCCAGCACTATAGGGACAGCCCAAGGGGGCTACACCTTC. Protein product: CASTIGTAQGGYTF.

The rearrangement links TRBV27 to TRBJ1-5; a possible D gene is TRBD1 (5 bases). Deletions cut 4 bases from V and 10 bases from J, with 20 bases between. The CDR3 contains 15 residues. From germline, CDR1 is MNHEY and CDR2 SMNVEV (reference sequence). Here the CDR3 DNA reads TGTGCCAGCAGTTATGGGCAGGGCAGTGTCGGACCCCAGCATTTT. Translating gives CASSYGQGSVGPQHF.

The CDR3 region is CASSFGQFTDTQYF. CDR3 in DNA: TGTGCCAGCAGCTTTGGGCAGTTCACAGATACGCAGTATTTT. This sequence joins TRBV5-4 and TRBJ2-3, with no clear D. The CDR3 spans 14 residues. Trimming removed 2 bases at V and 2 bases at J, with 9 bases between. From germline, CDR1 is SGHNT and CDR2 YYREEE (reference sequence).

This clone was observed a few times. The genes are TRBV6-1 and TRBJ2-5; D possibly corresponds to TRBD2 (7 bases). Germline V gene data show CDR1 as MNHNS and CDR2 as SASEGT. The CDR3 runs 17 residues. V gave up 2 bases and J gave up 0 bases, with 16 bases separating them. The CDR3 DNA reads as TGTGCCAGCAGTGAACAGGGAGGGGGAGTGAACCAAGAGACCCAGTACTTC. Residues: CASSEQGGGVNQETQYF.

The V and J genes are TRBV3-1 (or the pseudogene TRBV3-2) and TRBJ2-1, with D possibly being TRBD2 (7 bases). The CDR3 is 16 residues long. The V and J ends lost 0 bases and 3 bases respectively, with 12 bases between them. Germline V gene data show CDR1 as LGHDT and CDR2 as YNNKEL (reference sequence). CDR3 nucleotide sequence: TGTGCCAGCAGCCAAGAGGGAGGGGGGAACTACAATGAGCAGTTCTTC. It specifies CASSQEGGGNYNEQFF.

V usage is TRBV4-3 and J usage is TRBJ1-1, with TRBD1 matching 10 bases. CDR1 is LGHNA, CDR2 YSLEER, per germline. V lost 3 bases, J lost 0 bases, and 1 base stayed unmatched. The CDR3 is 15 residues long. CDR3: CASSQGTGVNTEAFF. The CDR3 nucleotides read TGCGCCAGCAGCCAGGGGACAGGGGTGAACACTGAAGCTTTCTTT.

The chain joins TRBV18 to TRBJ1-3, with no clear D. V lost 3 bases and J lost 1, with 7 bases in between. This CDR3 is built from 14 residues. Looked up from germline, CDR1 is KGHSH and CDR2 is LQKENI. The CDR3 here is CASSPGGSGNTIYF. The CDR3 DNA follows: TGTGCCAGCTCACCGGGCGGTTCTGGAAACACCATATATTTT.